The 9 T cell receptor beta chains in this list originate from one sample, sequenced in a study of neurological immune-mediated disorders. TCRdb passed the 5' RACE reads through MiXCR, listing each CDR3 protein once. The table includes about 54,000 distinct CDR3 sequences, around 3.8% detected once. Sequencing was carried out using CD4+ T cells from blood. The receptors originated from a woman aged 40 to 50 with multiple sclerosis.

This clonotype was detected only a few times. The V and J genes are TRBV7-6 and TRBJ1-5; TRBD1 agrees at 7 bases. CDR1 and CDR2 from the germline V gene are SGHVS and FNYEAQ. The CDR3 has 16 residues. The J segment lost 11 bases and the V segment lost 3 bases, leaving 16 bases of the junction unmatched. The DNA for the CDR3 is TGTGCCAGCAGCTTGGAGGGACAGCACGCAAGTAGGTCCCAGCATTTT. This codes for CASSLEGQHASRSQHF.

This clonotype showed up many times. The genes are TRBV4-2 and TRBJ1-2, with no clear D. The CDR3 has 14 amino acids. Between the trimmed V and J ends, which lost 4 bases and 2 bases, there was a span of 11 bases. Per the germline V gene, CDR1 is LGHNA and CDR2 is YNFKEQ. The CDR3 DNA follows: TGTGCCAGCAGCCTCGGAGGCTTAAACTATGGCTACACCTTC. Translation gives CASSLGGLNYGYTF.

The sample holds many counts of this clonotype. The V and J genes are TRBV5-1 and TRBJ2-1, with D possibly TRBD2 on 5 matching bases. There are 15 residues in the CDR3. Germline-derived CDR1 and CDR2 are SGHRS and YFSETQ. Trimming removed 4 bases at V and 0 bases at J, with 11 bases between. CDR3 DNA sequence: TGCGCCAGCAGCCCCTTGAGGGCCTCCTACAATGAGCAGTTCTTC. Translating it yields CASSPLRASYNEQFF.

This clonotype was seen ten or more times. V is TRBV5-1 and J is TRBJ1-4; D may be TRBD1 (5 bases). Germline V gene data show CDR1 as SGHRS and CDR2 as YFSETQ. The ends were cut back, 0 bases at V and 6 bases at J, with 9 bases in the middle. CDR3 length: 14 residues. CDR3 nucleotides: TGCGCCAGCAGCTTGGTGGGGACGGATGAAAAACTGTTTTTT. Translation gives CASSLVGTDEKLFF.

The table lists this clonotype with many counts. The rearrangement joins TRBV5-1 to TRBJ2-1; D ambiguous. The CDR3 is made up of 15 amino acids. The V and J ends lost 2 bases and 6 bases respectively, with 15 bases between them. Germline CDR1 and CDR2: SGHRS and YFSETQ. The CDR3: CASSFGPLTGNEQFF. The CDR3 bases are TGCGCCAGCAGCTTCGGACCTCTAACCGGCAATGAGCAGTTCTTC.

There are many counts of this clonotype. The chain has TRBV9 and TRBJ2-1; 11 nucleotides line up with TRBD2. Germline CDR1 and CDR2: SGDLS and YYNGEE. The V gene end was trimmed by 0 bases and the J gene end by 5 bases; junction bases not matched to a gene: 1. CDR3 length equals 15 residues. CDR3 DNA sequence: TGTGCCAGCAGCGTAGTAGCGGGGGGGAACAATGAGCAGTTCTTC. This gives the protein CASSVVAGGNNEQFF.

The sample holds many counts of this clonotype. The J gene is TRBJ2-3, the V gene TRBV20-1; maybe TRBD2 (6 bases). The CDR3 runs 16 residues. Trimming stripped 5 bases from V and 3 bases from J, with 21 bases between. The germline CDR1 and CDR2 sequences are DFQATT and SNEGSKA (reference sequence). The CDR3 sequence is CSARKPGGTGTDTQYF. CDR3 sequence (DNA): TGCAGTGCTCGTAAACCTGGGGGGACTGGAACAGATACGCAGTATTTT.

This clonotype was picked up many times. The rearrangement uses TRBV4-1 and TRBJ2-3, with no clear D. Trimming pared 4 bases from V and 0 bases from J, leaving 11 bases between. Germline CDR1 reads MGHRA; CDR2 reads YSYEKL. CDR3 length: 15 amino acids. CDR3 protein: CASSPQAASTDTQYF. CDR3 in DNA: TGCGCCAGCAGCCCCCAGGCGGCTAGCACAGATACGCAGTATTTT.

This clonotype was recorded at least ten times. The genes are TRBV7-9 and TRBJ2-1; the D gene is possibly TRBD2 (7 bases). V was trimmed by 2 bases and J by 8 bases, leaving 16 bases between them. The CDR3 is 15 amino acids. Germline V lookup: CDR1 SEHNR, CDR2 FQNEAQ (reference sequence). The CDR3 DNA follows: TGTGCCAGCAGCTTAAGTCCTGGGGGGGCCGATGAGCAGTTCTTC. Translation: CASSLSPGGADEQFF.